This T cell receptor (beta chain) was recorded in a study of blood T cell repertoires in COVID-19. This clone was observed a few times. Seattle's enrolled individuals joined amid active infection and were then monitored longitudinally. This table comes from immunoSEQ multiplex PCR, and its TCRdb copy is limited to in-frame clones, with some not included. Here the sample spans some 59,000 clones, 80% to 85% being singletons. CDR1 and CDR2 from the germline V gene are SGHAT and FQNNGV. V dropped 4 bases and J dropped 3 bases, with 7 bases sitting between them. This CDR3 spans 13 amino acids. V and J are TRBV11-2 and TRBJ1-3; no clear D gene. The source of this sequence is a man younger than 40 with COVID-19, enrolled during active disease. The sequenced sample consisted of peripheral blood. The CDR3 coding sequence is TGTGCCAGCAGCTCCCCTCTTGGAAACACCATATATTTT. This gives the protein CASSSPLGNTIYF.